This TCR beta chain was sequenced during a study of cytomegalovirus exposure and HLA in healthy donors (TCRdb year 2017). As for the study more broadly: A later analysis indicated that the roughly 120 validation repertoires were generated on the platform also employed for the approximately 700 repertoires of the first cohort. The study aimed to test whether cataloging public T cell receptors could reveal signatures of past pathogen exposure. High-throughput TCR immunosequencing, statistical association of individual TCRs with disease status, and machine learning were combined to predict cytomegalovirus infection status. In addition to the first cohort of 650 to 800 subjects, a separate validation cohort of 120 different subjects was used.

As concerns this clone: Its antigen target is currently unknown. Base qualities are not recorded, but no much larger clone differs from it by a single base.

Broad study findings and their caveats: In both the original and validation cohorts, the classifier was reported to diagnose cytomegalovirus status with high specificity and sensitivity. In vitro tests confirmed that a few of the cytomegalovirus-associated TCR beta chains recognize cytomegalovirus antigens. Most TCR sequences were observed very rarely across donors, whereas some public TCRs were present in many individuals. A total of 150 to 200 TCR beta chains were listed by the study as associated with cytomegalovirus. It was suggested by the authors that the approach could potentially be generalized to other disease states and immunological phenotypes. A later analysis lacked HLA typing for the validation cohort, so it scored co-occurrence in that cohort across all 120 repertoires. A later analysis found that TCRs clustered in the first cohort also tended to co-occur in the 120 or so validation repertoires, with 94% of cluster scores above 0.

The CDR3 starts with the cysteine, ends with the phenylalanine, and has 15 residues. Only CDR3 DNA remains: 45 bases, in frame from the first base. The germline V gene provides CDR1 SGHAT and CDR2 FQNNGV. Trimmed from V: 2 bases; trimmed from J: 8 bases; junction bases lacking a gene match: 11. Libraries were built with the immunoSEQ multiplex PCR assay. The paper's data handling went like this. A statistical classification framework was developed to diagnose cytomegalovirus status using the catalog of TCR beta chain sequences. TCRdb stores this immuneACCESS table with in-frame sequences only. Part of the clones is absent; in the studies checked, under half of the shortfall reflects unresolved V genes, and no reason is known for the rest. The DNA was the basis for D and trimming; V, J and clone size are from that table. The sample yields 45,000 to 65,000 clones; about 93% were counted once. In total, the top ten clones hold 3% to 3.5% of the sample.

The donors were included in the validation cohort of over a hundred subjects, a group kept apart from the roughly 670-subject first cohort. The receptor comes from a man younger than 30 in good health and CMV-seronegative. The rearranged segments are TRBV11-2 and TRBJ1-1, with 7 bases matching TRBD1. The sample was PBMCs. The DNA sequence reads TGTGCCAGCAGCTTAATAGGCCTGGGACAGAGCGAAGCTTTCTTT. Translated, this gives CASSLIGLGQSEAFF.